This record covers a single T cell receptor (beta chain). This sample is part of a study of blood T cell repertoires in COVID-19. Overall study context: Acute-phase and convalescent COVID-19 samples originated in the United States, Italy and Spain. The cDNA or gDNA used as material had been derived from T cells, B-cell-depleted T cells, or PBMCs.

Clones were read by immunoSEQ multiplex PCR, and TCRdb kept only the in-frame ones, dropping some. Here the sample spans 260,000 or so clones, roughly 81% being singletons. Trimming shortened V by 0 bases and J by 5 bases, and 7 bases separated the two germline ends. Looked up from germline, CDR1 is MNHNY and CDR2 is SVGAGI (reference sequence). This CDR3 is 13 amino acids long. Specimen: peripheral blood. The rearrangement joins TRBV6-6 to TRBJ1-1; TRBD1 is a possible D gene (6 bases). The receptor's source is a woman older than 75 with COVID-19, enrolled during active disease. This CDR3 reads CASSYSGQTEAFF. For the CDR3, the DNA is TGTGCCAGCAGTTACTCCGGACAGACTGAAGCTTTCTTT.